Below are 19 T cell receptor beta chains sequenced from a single sample in a study of blood T cell repertoires in COVID-19. The method was immunoSEQ multiplex PCR; TCRdb's version includes in-frame clones alone and lacks a portion of them. The data show about 48,000 clones, with 80% to 90% seen just once and approximately 7% held by the top ten. The sequencing sample was made of peripheral blood. Source of these receptors: a man aged 35-49 years with acute or convalescent COVID-19.

The chain combines TRBV5-5 with TRBJ2-2, with TRBD1 matching 7 bases. Germline assignment: CDR1 SGHKS and CDR2 YYEKEE (reference sequence). CDR3 size: 18 residues. Trimming cost V 0 bases and J 0 bases; bases outside gene matches: 8. CDR3 sequence reads: CASSLGRQGPANTGELFF. As DNA, the CDR3 is TGTGCCAGCAGCTTGGGTCGACAGGGACCCGCGAACACCGGGGAGCTGTTTTTT.

This clone was seen a single time. In DNA, the CDR3 is TGTGCCAGCTCCCTGGAGGGTTCTGGGGCCAACGTCCTGACTTTC. Residues: CASSLEGSGANVLTF. The chain has TRBV6-4 and TRBJ2-6, with D maybe TRBD2 (6 bases). Trimming pared 8 bases from V and 1 base from J, leaving 12 bases between. This CDR3 comprises 15 residues. The germline V gene has CDR1 MRHNA and CDR2 SNTAGT.

This clone appeared a few times. The CDR3 spells CSASRASGYNEQFF. The CDR3 region has the DNA TGCAGTGCTAGTAGGGCTAGCGGTTACAATGAGCAGTTCTTC. The chain carries TRBV20-1 and TRBJ2-1, with 7 positions matching TRBD2. The CDR3 loop spans 14 amino acids. Germline V gene sequence: CDR1 DFQATT, CDR2 SNEGSKA (reference sequence). The trim removed 3 bases at V and 4 bases at J, leaving 6 bases unmatched.

The J gene is TRBJ1-1, the V gene TRBV27, with D possibly matching TRBD1 (6 bases). Germline lookup yields CDR1 MNHEY and CDR2 SMNVEV (reference sequence). Trimming pared 5 bases from V and 3 bases from J, leaving 16 bases between. The CDR3 runs 15 residues. Here the CDR3 reads CASSLDRSGHTEAFF. CDR3 sequence (DNA): TGTGCCAGCAGTCTCGACAGGAGCGGTCACACTGAAGCTTTCTTT.

V gene TRBV6-1 combines with J gene TRBJ1-6; D ambiguous. The CDR3 runs 17 residues. In germline, CDR1 is MNHNS, CDR2 SASEGT. The V gene lost 2 bases and the J gene lost 0 bases, with 11 bases spanning the gap. In nucleotides, the CDR3 is TGTGCCAGCAGTGAAATGGCCCAAAGCTCCTATAATTCACCCCTCCACTTT. Its translation is CASSEMAQSSYNSPLHF.

This chain joins TRBV7-2 and TRBJ2-1; 8 bases match TRBD2. V dropped 4 bases and J dropped 9; count of bases not matched to a gene: 5. Germline assignment: CDR1 SGHTA and CDR2 FQGNSA. The CDR3 totals 13 residues. CDR3 region: CASSSGGGTEQFF. The CDR3 DNA follows: TGTGCCAGCAGCTCTGGCGGGGGGACTGAGCAGTTCTTC.

This chain connects TRBV27 to TRBJ1-2, with 7 bases aligning to TRBD1. Unmatched junction bases numbered 6, after V lost 8 bases and J lost 0 bases. Germline CDR1 is MNHEY and CDR2 is SMNVEV (reference sequence). The CDR3 totals 14 residues. This CDR3 is CASAQGLANYGYTF. The CDR3 DNA reads as TGTGCCAGCGCACAGGGGTTGGCTAACTATGGCTACACCTTC.

The J gene is TRBJ2-5, the V gene TRBV9; 12 nucleotides line up with TRBD2. The ends lost 0 bases at V and 2 bases at J; junction bases unmatched: 5. The CDR3 spans 17 residues. Germline CDR1 is SGDLS and CDR2 is YYNGEE. The CDR3: CASSVATSGGLQETQYF. CDR3 DNA sequence: TGTGCCAGCAGCGTAGCTACTAGCGGGGGGCTTCAAGAGACCCAGTACTTC.

The chain links TRBV5-3 to TRBJ1-4; 7 bases are a match to TRBD1. TRBV5-3 is marked as an open reading frame, function uncertain. The V gene end was trimmed by 2 bases and the J gene end by 4 bases; junction bases not matched to a gene: 5. The CDR3 contains 15 residues. The CDR3 coding sequence is TGTGCCAGAAGCTTAATGACAGGGATTAATGAAAAACTGTTTTTT. Its protein is CARSLMTGINEKLFF.

The chain joins TRBV15 to TRBJ1-5; 7 nucleotides align to TRBD1. The CDR3 spans 17 residues. Germline CDR1 and CDR2: LNHNV and YYDKDF (reference sequence). The V segment lost 0 bases and the J segment 0 bases; nucleotides outside the gene matches: 5. The CDR3 here is CATSRDRAGGSNQPQHF. In DNA, the CDR3 is TGTGCCACCAGCAGAGATAGGGCAGGGGGTAGCAATCAGCCCCAGCATTTT. The full variable domain, completed using reference TRBV15 and TRBJ1-5, is DAMVIQNPRYQVTQFGKPVTLSCSQTLNHNVMYWYQQKSSQAPKLLFHYYDKDFNNEADTPDNFQSRRPNTSFCFLDIRSPGLGDTAMYLCATSRDRAGGSNQPQHFGDGTRLSIL.

CDR3 protein: CASSPGPGRELFF. CDR3 DNA sequence: TGTGCCAGCAGCCCCGGCCCGGGTCGGGAGCTGTTTTTT. The rearrangement joins TRBV3-1 (or the pseudogene TRBV3-2) to TRBJ2-2; D gene unclear. The V end was cut by 4 bases, the J end by 9 bases, with 12 bases between. CDR1 LGHDT and CDR2 YNNKEL come from the germline V gene (reference sequence). This CDR3 region has 13 residues.

The genes are TRBV7-3 and TRBJ1-2; TRBD1 matches at 12 bases. The germline V gene has CDR1 SGHTA and CDR2 FQGTGA. After removal of 5 bases from V and 4 bases from J, the junction contained 5 bases not matched to a gene. This CDR3 contains 15 residues. As DNA, the CDR3 is TGTGCCAGCAGCCCAGGGACAGGGGGCGTCTATGGCTACACCTTC. This sequence encodes CASSPGTGGVYGYTF.

The V call is TRBV7-2, the J call TRBJ2-3; the match to TRBD1 covers 11 bases. Losses at the gene ends were 0 bases for V and 1 base for J; bases not matched to a gene: 9. Germline assignment: CDR1 SGHTA and CDR2 FQGNSA. The CDR3 has 19 amino acids. The CDR3 reads CASSLARTGGRIGTDTQYF. CDR3 coding DNA: TGTGCCAGCAGCTTAGCGAGGACAGGGGGCCGGATTGGCACAGATACGCAGTATTTT.

The chain combines TRBV25-1 with TRBJ2-2; perhaps TRBD1 as D (6 bases). In germline, CDR1 is MGHDK, CDR2 SYGVNS. The V and J ends lost 3 bases and 6 bases respectively, with 14 bases between them. The CDR3 runs 15 residues. For the CDR3, the DNA is TGTGCCAGCAGTGAGAGGCCTCCAGGGGCCGGGGAGCTGTTTTTT. This codes for CASSERPPGAGELFF.

The CDR3 DNA is TGTGCTAGTGGTTTCCTCCGGACAACCACTGAAGCTTTCTTT. Translation: CASGFLRTTTEAFF. The genes are TRBV12-5 and TRBJ1-1; TRBD1 is a possible D gene (5 bases). This CDR3 region has 14 residues. Germline CDR1 and CDR2: LGHNT and FRNRAP. V was trimmed by 3 bases and J by 4 bases, leaving 12 bases between them.

The chain uses TRBV30 and TRBJ1-4; D remains ambiguous. The germline CDR1 and CDR2 sequences are GTSNPN and SVGIG (reference sequence). The CDR3 runs 13 residues. V shed 7 bases and J shed 4 bases, with 13 bases lying between them. The CDR3 loop reads CAFYGLGNEKLFF. The CDR3 DNA reads TGTGCCTTTTACGGGTTGGGTAATGAAAAACTGTTTTTT.

The chain combines TRBV5-1 with TRBJ1-6; a possible D gene is TRBD1 (5 bases). The germline V and J ends were trimmed by 2 bases and 7 bases, with 19 bases remaining between them. From germline, CDR1 is SGHRS and CDR2 YFSETQ. This CDR3 contains 17 residues. CDR3 nucleotide sequence: TGCGCCAGCAGCTTCTCCGGGAGGGGTATTGCAAATTCACCCCTCCACTTT. Amino acid sequence: CASSFSGRGIANSPLHF. Combining the CDR3 with reference TRBV5-1 and TRBJ1-6 gives the whole variable domain KAGVTQTPRYLIKTRGQQVTLSCSPISGHRSVSWYQQTPGQGLQFLFEYFSETQRNKGNFPGRFSGRQFSNSRSEMNVSTLELGDSALYLCASSFSGRGIANSPLHFGNGTRLTVT.

V usage is TRBV5-4 and J usage is TRBJ2-7, with TRBD1 as a possible D gene (6 bases). This CDR3 comprises 14 residues. V lost 4 bases and J lost 4, with 15 bases in between. Germline CDR1 SGHNT, CDR2 YYREEE (reference sequence). CDR3: CASSPGVVLYEQYF. The CDR3, as DNA: TGTGCCAGCAGCCCAGGGGTAGTCCTATACGAGCAGTACTTC.

The rearrangement links TRBV18 to TRBJ2-1; TRBD1 matches at 9 bases. The CDR3 is 14 amino acids. The V and J ends lost 5 bases and 7 bases, in that order; junction bases with no gene match: 6. Looked up from germline, CDR1 is KGHSH and CDR2 is LQKENI. The CDR3 bases are TGTGCCAGCTCAAGTAGGGACAGGGCGAATGAGCAGTTCTTC. As protein: CASSSRDRANEQFF.